The 22 T cell receptor beta chains in this list originate from one sample, sequenced in a study of identical twins. TCRdb reprocessed the 5' RACE reads via MiXCR and lists one record per CDR3 protein. The data hold hundreds of thousands of distinct CDR3 sequences, with around 20% observed a single time. This sample was shared with a second study, whose subject was T cells expressing NK-cell markers.

Sequencing input: PBMCs. The receptors were gathered from a woman between 18 and 29 years old in good health.

The rearrangement joins TRBV29-1 to TRBJ1-1, with a tentative D call TRBD1 (6 bases). The CDR3 extends over 14 amino acids. The ends were cut back, 7 bases at V and 2 bases at J, with 17 bases in the middle. Germline V lookup: CDR1 SQVTM, CDR2 ANQGSEA. CDR3 in DNA: TGCAGCGCTACGGGCGGGGGGCGAAACACTGAAGCTTTCTTT. This codes for CSATGGGRNTEAFF.

The gene calls are TRBV6-6 and TRBJ2-5, with a tentative D call TRBD2 (5 bases). The germline V gene has CDR1 MNHNY and CDR2 SVGAGI (reference sequence). CDR3 length: 12 residues. With 6 bases removed from V and 4 bases from J, the gap between germline ends came to 9 bases. This CDR3 reads CASRNGVETQYF. CDR3 coding DNA: TGTGCCAGCAGAAACGGGGTAGAGACCCAGTACTTC.

V is TRBV7-9 and J is TRBJ1-2; no firm D call. Germline V gene sequence: CDR1 SEHNR, CDR2 FQNEAQ (reference sequence). The CDR3 sequence is 15 residues long. The germline V and J ends were trimmed by 1 base and 6 bases, with 15 bases remaining between them. The CDR3 sequence is CASSLVSVPGHGYTF. CDR3 DNA: TGTGCCAGCAGCTTAGTTTCGGTGCCGGGCCATGGCTACACCTTC. The full variable domain, its missing parts supplied by reference TRBV7-9 and TRBJ1-2, is DTGVSQNPRHKITKRGQNVTFRCDPISEHNRLYWYRQTLGQGPEFLTYFQNEAQLEKSRLLSDRFSAERPKGSFSTLEIQRTEQGDSAMYLCASSLVSVPGHGYTFGSGTRLTVV.

This rearrangement joins TRBV6-1 to TRBJ2-3; the D is unclear. This CDR3 has 13 amino acids. V lost 8 bases, J lost 1 base, and 10 bases lay in between. Germline-derived CDR1 and CDR2 are MNHNS and SASEGT. The CDR3 is CASVRQGTDTQYF. The CDR3 DNA is TGTGCCAGCGTACGGCAGGGCACAGATACGCAGTATTTT.

This clonotype came up many times. The chain carries TRBV20-1 and TRBJ2-1, with TRBD2 matching 13 bases. The V gene end was trimmed by 5 bases and the J gene end by 3 bases; junction bases not matched to a gene: 4. CDR3 length: 15 residues. Germline assignment: CDR1 DFQATT and CDR2 SNEGSKA (reference sequence). Here the CDR3 reads CSAGLAGDFYNEQFF. Here the CDR3 DNA reads TGCAGTGCTGGACTAGCGGGAGACTTCTACAATGAGCAGTTCTTC.

The gene calls are TRBV3-1 and TRBJ2-7, with D possibly being TRBD1 or TRBD2 (5 bases each). CDR1 is LGHDT, CDR2 YNNKEL, per germline (reference sequence). The CDR3 sequence is 13 residues long. V lost 2 bases and J lost 7, with 12 bases in between. CDR3 nucleotides: TGTGCCAGCAGCCAACGGGACCAGCGAGAGCAGTACTTC. This codes for CASSQRDQREQYF.

This clonotype was observed once. The chain has TRBV12-3 or TRBV12-4 and TRBJ2-1; 7 bases are a match to TRBD1. This CDR3 contains 15 residues. V shed 7 bases, J shed 5 bases, and the junction held 11 bases outside the gene matches. CDR3 DNA sequence: TGTGCCAGCACCCCCATTGAGACAGGGCACAATGAGCAGTTCTTC. It is translated as CASTPIETGHNEQFF.

The gene calls are TRBV7-2 and TRBJ2-1, with D possibly called TRBD1 or TRBD2 (5 bases each). V was shortened by 3 bases and J by 8 bases, with 14 bases between the two germline ends. The CDR3 covers 14 residues. Germline CDR1 is SGHTA and CDR2 is FQGNSA. The CDR3 spells CASSFRTQGYEQFF. In nucleotides, the CDR3 is TGTGCCAGCAGCTTCCGGACTCAGGGTTATGAGCAGTTCTTC.

This clonotype was seen many times. The gene calls are TRBV3-1 and TRBJ1-2; D remains ambiguous. The CDR3 covers 13 residues. CDR1 and CDR2 (germline): LGHDT, YNNKEL (reference sequence). V was shortened by 1 base and J by 8 bases, with 11 bases between the two germline ends. CDR3 sequence reads: CASSQGARGGYTF. For the CDR3, the DNA is TGTGCCAGCAGCCAAGGGGCCCGGGGAGGCTACACCTTC.

The sample holds many counts of this clonotype. In nucleotides, the CDR3 is TGTGCCAGTAGTATGAGTGGCAGGCAAAGTTACAATGAGCAGTTCTTC. Protein sequence: CASSMSGRQSYNEQFF. V gene TRBV19 combines with J gene TRBJ2-1; no clear D gene. Germline CDR1 reads LNHDA; CDR2 reads SQIVND (reference sequence). This CDR3 is 16 amino acids long. Between the trimmed V and J ends, which lost 3 bases and 4 bases, there was a span of 16 bases.

This clonotype appeared many times. V is TRBV7-2 and J is TRBJ2-3; D uncertain. The CDR3 covers 11 residues. The germline V gene has CDR1 SGHTA and CDR2 FQGNSA. The germline V and J ends were trimmed by 3 bases and 5 bases, with 3 bases remaining between them. The CDR3 loop reads CASSFQDTQYF. The CDR3 DNA reads as TGTGCCAGCAGCTTTCAAGATACGCAGTATTTT. The full variable domain, completed using reference TRBV7-2 and TRBJ2-3, is GAGVSQSPSNKVTEKGKDVELRCDPISGHTALYWYRQSLGQGLEFLIYFQGNSAPDKSGLPSDRFSAERTGGSVSTLTIQRTQQEDSAVYLCASSFQDTQYFGPGTRLTVL.

The chain links TRBV7-2 to TRBJ2-5, with D perhaps TRBD2 (6 bases). Trimming removed 1 base from V and 1 base from J, with 13 bases in between. The CDR3 spans 16 residues. Germline CDR1 reads SGHTA; CDR2 reads FQGNSA. CDR3 protein: CASSLVSGSPQETQYF. CDR3 in DNA: TGTGCCAGCAGCTTAGTATCCGGGAGTCCCCAAGAGACCCAGTACTTC. The full variable domain, its missing parts supplied by reference TRBV7-2 and TRBJ2-5, is GAGVSQSPSNKVTEKGKDVELRCDPISGHTALYWYRQSLGQGLEFLIYFQGNSAPDKSGLPSDRFSAERTGGSVSTLTIQRTQQEDSAVYLCASSLVSGSPQETQYFGPGTRLLVL.

The chain combines TRBV15 with TRBJ2-7; D is unclear. Between the trimmed V and J ends, which lost 0 bases and 3 bases, there was a span of 6 bases. Germline loops: CDR1 LNHNV, CDR2 YYDKDF (reference sequence). The CDR3 contains 13 residues. As DNA, the CDR3 is TGTGCCACCAGCAGAGAGAAAAGCTACGAGCAGTACTTC. This sequence encodes CATSREKSYEQYF.

V and J are TRBV20-1 and TRBJ2-3; 9 nucleotides align to TRBD2. Germline V lookup: CDR1 DFQATT, CDR2 SNEGSKA (reference sequence). The CDR3 consists of 16 residues. After removal of 4 bases from V and 2 bases from J, the junction contained 10 bases not matched to a gene. The CDR3 here is CSAMPRTSESTDTQYF. CDR3 bases: TGCAGTGCTATGCCCCGGACTAGCGAGTCCACAGATACGCAGTATTTT.

The V call is TRBV20-1, the J call TRBJ2-3, with 7 bases identical to TRBD2. CDR3 length equals 15 residues. Trimming removed 5 bases from V and 1 base from J; junction bases left unmatched: 9. Looked up from germline, CDR1 is DFQATT and CDR2 is SNEGSKA (reference sequence). Here the CDR3 DNA reads TGCAGTGCTGCCCGGCCGGCGGGGGGCACAGATACGCAGTATTTT. It encodes CSAARPAGGTDTQYF.

This clonotype was seen more than once but under ten times. The V and J genes are TRBV5-1 and TRBJ2-1, with D tentatively TRBD1 or TRBD2 (5 bases each). V lost 4 bases and J lost 4, with 18 bases in between. The CDR3 spans 16 residues. Germline loops: CDR1 SGHRS, CDR2 YFSETQ. The CDR3: CASSREWGLTYNEQFF. The CDR3 region has the DNA TGCGCCAGCAGCCGGGAATGGGGCCTGACTTACAATGAGCAGTTCTTC.

This clonotype was found a few times. V gene TRBV6-1 combines with J gene TRBJ1-6; no clear D gene. CDR1 MNHNS and CDR2 SASEGT come from the germline V gene. V was shortened by 7 bases and J by 4 bases, with 20 bases between the two germline ends. This CDR3 contains 17 residues. This CDR3 reads CASTLGPDRLYNSPLHF. The CDR3 nucleotides are TGTGCCAGCACTCTTGGGCCGGACCGACTATATAATTCACCCCTCCACTTT.

V and J are TRBV10-3 and TRBJ2-7; 10 nucleotides align to TRBD1. Trimming removed 6 bases from V and 2 bases from J; junction bases left unmatched: 10. This CDR3 spans 16 amino acids. CDR1 is ENHRY, CDR2 SYGVKD, per germline. CDR3 nucleotide sequence: TGTGCCATCAGCGCGAGCTCCGGGACAGGGGCCTACGAGCAGTACTTC. Amino acid sequence: CAISASSGTGAYEQYF.

The rearrangement uses TRBV3-1 and TRBJ1-1; D gene unclear. The germline V gene encodes CDR1 LGHDT and CDR2 YNNKEL (reference sequence). This CDR3 contains 14 residues. Trimming took 2 bases from V and 1 from J, leaving 8 bases between them. The CDR3 sequence: CASSQSERNTEAFF. In nucleotides, the CDR3 is TGTGCCAGCAGCCAATCCGAGCGGAACACTGAAGCTTTCTTT.

The chain uses TRBV7-2 and TRBJ2-1, with 7 bases identical to TRBD2. V gave up 3 bases and J gave up 2 bases; unmatched junction bases: 7. The germline V gene has CDR1 SGHTA and CDR2 FQGNSA. CDR3 size: 16 residues. Written as DNA, the CDR3 is TGTGCCAGCAGCTTTTCTCCCGCGGGAGCCTACAATGAGCAGTTCTTC. Protein: CASSFSPAGAYNEQFF.

This clonotype occurred a few times. The chain employs TRBV7-8 and TRBJ2-6, with TRBD1 matching 8 bases. Germline assignment: CDR1 SGHVS and CDR2 FQNEAQ. V shed 5 bases, J shed 2 bases, and the junction held 5 bases outside the gene matches. This CDR3 spans 16 amino acids. This CDR3 reads CASSITGGAGANVLTF. In DNA form, the CDR3 reads TGTGCCAGCAGCATTACAGGGGGAGCTGGGGCCAACGTCCTGACTTTC. The variable domain in full, with the rest retrieved from reference TRBV7-8 and TRBJ2-6, is GAGVSQSPRYKVAKRGQDVALRCDPISGHVSLFWYQQALGQGPEFLTYFQNEAQLDKSGLPSDRFFAERPEGSVSTLKIQRTQQEDSAVYLCASSITGGAGANVLTFGAGSRLTVL.

This clonotype turned up a few times. The CDR3, as DNA: TGTGCCACCGCAACTACCAGACAGGCCGGGGAGCTGTTTTTT. It translates to CATATTRQAGELFF. The gene calls are TRBV27 and TRBJ2-2; tentatively, D is TRBD1 (6 bases). Trimming stripped 10 bases from V and 6 bases from J, with 18 bases between. Germline V gives CDR1 MNHEY, CDR2 SMNVEV (reference sequence). This CDR3 is built from 14 residues.